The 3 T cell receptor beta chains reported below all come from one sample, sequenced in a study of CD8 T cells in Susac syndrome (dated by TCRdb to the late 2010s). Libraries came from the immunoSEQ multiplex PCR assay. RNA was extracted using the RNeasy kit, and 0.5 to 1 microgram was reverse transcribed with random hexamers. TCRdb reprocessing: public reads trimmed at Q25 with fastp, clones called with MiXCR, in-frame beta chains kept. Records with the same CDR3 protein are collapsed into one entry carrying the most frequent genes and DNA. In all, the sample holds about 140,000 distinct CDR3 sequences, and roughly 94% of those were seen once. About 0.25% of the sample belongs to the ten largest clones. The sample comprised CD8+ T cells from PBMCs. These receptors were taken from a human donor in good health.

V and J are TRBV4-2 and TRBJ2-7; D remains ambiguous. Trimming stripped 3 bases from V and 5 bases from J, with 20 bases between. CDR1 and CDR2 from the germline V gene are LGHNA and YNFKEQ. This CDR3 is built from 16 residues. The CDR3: CASSHTPHLQPHEQYF. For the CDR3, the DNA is TGTGCCAGCAGCCATACCCCGCACTTGCAACCCCACGAGCAGTACTTC.

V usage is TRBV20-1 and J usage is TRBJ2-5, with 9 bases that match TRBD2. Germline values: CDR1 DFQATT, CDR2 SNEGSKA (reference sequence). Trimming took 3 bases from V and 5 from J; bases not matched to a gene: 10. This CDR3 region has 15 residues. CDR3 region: CSASPRLAGWETQYF. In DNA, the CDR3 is TGCAGTGCTAGCCCCCGCCTAGCGGGGTGGGAGACCCAGTACTTC.

The CDR3 spells CASSRGALGQYF. In DNA, the CDR3 is TGTGCCAGCAGCCGAGGAGCGTTGGGGCAGTACTTC. The rearrangement uses TRBV7-8 and TRBJ2-7; D gene uncertain. V shed 5 bases and J shed 9 bases, with 14 bases lying between them. There are 12 residues in the CDR3. Germline-derived CDR1 and CDR2 are SGHVS and FQNEAQ. The variable domain in full, completed from reference TRBV7-8 and TRBJ2-7, reads GAGVSQSPRYKVAKRGQDVALRCDPISGHVSLFWYQQALGQGPEFLTYFQNEAQLDKSGLPSDRFFAERPEGSVSTLKIQRTQQEDSAVYLCASSRGALGQYFGPGTRLTVT.